This T cell receptor (beta chain) comes out of a study of cytomegalovirus exposure and HLA in healthy donors. Whole-study results and caveats: The study assumed roughly uniform donor sequencing depth for presence/absence analyses.

As regards this clone: The target antigen is unknown.

Losses at the gene ends were 3 bases for V and 5 bases for J; bases not matched to a gene: 4. In germline, CDR1 is ENHRY, CDR2 SYGVKD. The CDR3 is made up of 15 amino acids. Researchers ran the PCR with 60 Vbeta and 13 Jbeta primers. Measured with immunoSEQ multiplex PCR; TCRdb has only the in-frame clones, and not every one. The sample yields around 110,000 clones, roughly 79% seen once. This receptor was identified in a woman between 25 and 40 years old in good health and CMV-seronegative. This chain joins TRBV10-3 and TRBJ1-4; 9 bases map to TRBD1. The sample taken for sequencing was PBMCs. CDR3 loop: CAISDSGTGNEKLFF. The CDR3 nucleotides read TGTGCCATCAGTGACTCCGGGACAGGGAATGAAAAACTGTTTTTT.